These 9 T cell receptor beta chains originate from one sample sequenced in a study of graft-versus-host responses after intestinal transplantation (TCRdb year 2021). The sample's time point label, decoded: cells obtained before transplantation from donor or recipient. Libraries were constructed by the immunoSEQ multiplex PCR assay. The clones in this table, taken by TCRdb from immuneACCESS, are in-frame only. Not every clone is retained; where verified, under half of the shortfall comes from an unresolved V gene, and the cause of the rest is unknown. A total of some 140,000 clones appear in this sample, around 90% of them only once. Of the sample, about 0.2% falls within the top ten clones. These TCRs are of unknown antigen specificity. The sample in question was unstimulated CD4+ T cells sorted from spleen or lymph node cells, obtained before intestinal transplant. Source of these receptors: a human donor who received an intestinal transplant.

This clone was detected only once. The V call is TRBV7-6, the J call TRBJ2-6, with no clear D. Trimming pared 5 bases from V and 0 bases from J, leaving 11 bases between. The CDR3 contains 16 residues. The germline V gene has CDR1 SGHVS and CDR2 FNYEAQ. The CDR3 sequence: CASSPEQASGANVLTF. The CDR3 DNA reads as TGTGCCAGCAGCCCCGAGCAAGCCTCTGGGGCCAACGTCCTGACTTTC. The full variable domain, with the rest looked up from reference TRBV7-6 and TRBJ2-6, is GAGVSQSPRYKVTKRGQDVALRCDPISGHVSLYWYRQALGQGPEFLTYFNYEAQQDKSGLPNDRFSAERPEGSISTLTIQRTEQRDSAMYRCASSPEQASGANVLTFGAGSRLTVL.

The rearrangement uses TRBV21-1 and TRBJ2-7. TRBV21-1 is listed as a pseudogene. This CDR3 is built from 16 residues. CDR3 sequence: CASSTLDGTEVYEQYF. CDR3 sequence (DNA): TGTGCCAGCAGCACCCTTGATGGGACGGAAGTCTACGAGCAGTACTTC.

The chain employs TRBV7-2 and TRBJ2-1; TRBD2 aligns across 10 bases. V dropped 6 bases and J dropped 6; count of bases not matched to a gene: 5. The length of the CDR3 is 14 residues. Germline V gene lookup returns CDR1 SGHTA and CDR2 FQGNSA. CDR3 DNA sequence: TGTGCCAGCAGTGGGACTAGCGTCGGCAATGAGCAGTTCTTC. This gives the protein CASSGTSVGNEQFF.

The genes are TRBV5-1 and TRBJ2-5; 12 bases match TRBD2. The CDR3 runs to 16 residues. J was trimmed by 5 bases and V by 5 bases; bases with no gene match: 10. Germline V gene lookup returns CDR1 SGHRS and CDR2 YFSETQ. CDR3 sequence (DNA): TGCGCCAGCAGACGCTCTAGCGGGAGGGCCGGGGAGACCCAGTACTTC. Translation: CASRRSSGRAGETQYF.

V and J are TRBV5-1 and TRBJ2-1, with 10 bases identical to TRBD2. The V segment lost 0 bases and the J segment 3 bases; nucleotides outside the gene matches: 3. CDR1 is SGHRS and CDR2 is YFSETQ in the germline V gene. CDR3 length: 16 amino acids. The CDR3 bases are TGCGCCAGCAGCTTGGTCCTAGCGGGAGTCTACAATGAGCAGTTCTTC. It is translated as CASSLVLAGVYNEQFF.

The chain links TRBV6-5 to TRBJ2-5; no definite D call. CDR3 length equals 12 residues. The V and J ends lost 6 bases and 5 bases respectively, with 10 bases between them. Germline V CDR1 and CDR2: MNHEY, SVGAGI. The CDR3: CASSETMETQYF. The CDR3 nucleotides read TGTGCCAGCAGCGAGACAATGGAGACCCAGTACTTC.

This clone was seen just once. This rearrangement joins TRBV27 to TRBJ1-1; D gene unclear. The CDR3 contains 14 residues. Germline V gene lookup returns CDR1 MNHEY and CDR2 SMNVEV (reference sequence). V was pared by 0 bases and J by 1 base, with 6 bases between. As DNA, the CDR3 is TGTGCCAGCAGTTTATCCCTCGAGAACACTGAAGCTTTCTTT. It yields the protein CASSLSLENTEAFF.

The V call is TRBV5-1, the J call TRBJ2-5; D uncertain. Between the trimmed V and J ends, which lost 7 bases and 2 bases, there was a span of 9 bases. The CDR3 contains 12 residues. Germline V gene data show CDR1 as SGHRS and CDR2 as YFSETQ. Here the CDR3 reads CASGGGQETQYF. The CDR3 DNA reads as TGCGCCAGCGGCGGCGGTCAAGAGACCCAGTACTTC.

This sequence joins TRBV28 and TRBJ2-2; D is unresolved. Germline lookup yields CDR1 MDHEN and CDR2 SYDVKM. The CDR3 loop spans 14 amino acids. V was clipped by 10 bases and J by 4 bases, with 16 bases between them. CDR3 nucleotide sequence: TGTGCCACCGCAGGCTCGTGGGTCACCGGGGAGCTGTTTTTT. Translation gives CATAGSWVTGELFF.